The present TCR beta chain was sequenced within a study of blood T cell repertoires in COVID-19. Overall study context: Acute and convalescent COVID-19 samples came from the United States, Italy and Spain. Sources were T cells, B-cell-depleted T cells, or PBMCs; the material itself was cDNA or gDNA.

In the original workflow: Amplification of reference gene primers was used by the study to estimate nucleated cell counts. Here immunoSEQ multiplex PCR was the method, and the copy in TCRdb shows in-frame clones only, minus some. Clonal size and the V and J genes are those of that table, whereas D and trimming came from the DNA. The sample lists about 300,000 clones, approximately 86% seen once, with 1.3% in the top ten. The V gene's germline CDR1 is SGDLS and CDR2 YYNGEE. The CDR3 sequence is 15 residues long. Between the trimmed V and J ends, which lost 0 bases and 5 bases, there was a span of 14 bases.

The sequenced sample consisted of peripheral blood. The receptor was derived from a man between 65 and 85 years old with acute or convalescent COVID-19. This sequence joins TRBV9 and TRBJ2-5; a weak D match, TRBD2 (7 bases). The CDR3 protein is CASSVAGGGWETQYF. DNA for the CDR3: TGTGCCAGCAGCGTAGCTGGCGGGGGCTGGGAGACCCAGTACTTC.